One TCR beta chain is described in this entry. Each participant's cohort was designated according to participant-reported clinical history. The sample originates from a study of blood T cell repertoires in COVID-19. Generated by immunoSEQ multiplex PCR, the TCRdb table keeps only in-frame clones and is missing some. The sample gives roughly 170,000 clones, about 83% of which show up once; approximately 4% is in the top ten. The sequenced sample consisted of PBMCs or T cells enriched from blood (not recorded which). The TCR was taken from a woman in her forties or fifties in a cohort exposed to, infected with or recovered from COVID-19 (not recorded which).

The CDR3, as DNA: TGTGCCAGCAGGAGACAGGGGGCATTGTCCAATCAGCCCCAGCATTTT. The encoded protein is CASRRQGALSNQPQHF. The rearrangement joins TRBV27 to TRBJ1-5; TRBD1 matches 10 bases. The CDR3 loop spans 16 amino acids. In germline, CDR1 is MNHEY, CDR2 SMNVEV (reference sequence). J lost 3 bases, V lost 6 bases, and 8 bases had no gene match.